A single sample gave rise to the 23 T cell receptor beta chains below, sequenced in a study of post-analysis software for immune sequencing data. Study-wide results and caveats: Four or five TRBV segments (TRBV5-6, TRBV5-1 and TRBV20-1 among them) occurred more frequently in patients than in controls.

Libraries were made from TCR beta cDNA, and they carried unique molecular identifiers. One entry per CDR3 protein results from TCRdb running MiXCR on the PCR reads. The sample lists about 810,000 distinct CDR3 sequences, about 57% occurring once. Their target antigens are unknown. The sample consisted of blood. The receptors shown here come from a girl aged 10 to 17 with multiple sclerosis.

The chain carries TRBV10-3 and TRBJ2-1; a possible D gene is TRBD1 (5 bases). Germline V lookup: CDR1 ENHRY, CDR2 SYGVKD. The V and J ends lost 6 bases and 5 bases respectively, with 14 bases between them. CDR3 length: 14 residues. CDR3 in DNA: TGTGCCATCAGGACAGATGAGAAAAACAATGAGCAGTTCTTC. The encoded protein is CAIRTDEKNNEQFF.

In this sample, this clonotype turned up a few times. This sequence joins TRBV10-3 and TRBJ1-1; no reliable D call. This CDR3 has 14 residues. Per germline, CDR1 ENHRY and CDR2 SYGVKD. The germline V and J ends were trimmed by 0 bases and 1 base, with 6 bases remaining between them. The CDR3, as DNA: TGTGCCATCAGTGAGTCCCGGGGGAACACTGAAGCTTTCTTT. It translates to CAISESRGNTEAFF.

V usage is TRBV7-2 and J usage is TRBJ2-7; D is perhaps TRBD1 (6 bases). The CDR3 extends over 13 amino acids. Germline-derived CDR1 and CDR2 are SGHTA and FQGNSA. V was cut by 5 bases and J by 2 bases, with 10 bases left in between. This CDR3 reads CASSTRDTYEQYF. CDR3 nucleotides: TGTGCCAGCAGCACCCGGGACACCTACGAGCAGTACTTC.

V gene TRBV5-5 combines with J gene TRBJ2-5; D is uncertain. Germline V gene lookup returns CDR1 SGHKS and CDR2 YYEKEE (reference sequence). This CDR3 spans 14 amino acids. V was cut by 4 bases and J by 4 bases, with 14 bases left in between. The CDR3: CASSRRLVGETQYF. As DNA, the CDR3 is TGTGCCAGCAGCCGGCGTCTGGTGGGAGAGACCCAGTACTTC.

The chain couples TRBV4-1 to TRBJ2-7, with a possible D match to TRBD1 (5 bases). The V gene's germline CDR1 is MGHRA and CDR2 YSYEKL. CDR3 length equals 16 residues. V was pared by 2 bases and J by 0 bases, with 14 bases between. The DNA of the CDR3 is TGCGCCAGCAGCCAACCCAACAGGCCCGGCTCCTACGAGCAGTACTTC. It translates to CASSQPNRPGSYEQYF.

This chain joins TRBV5-6 and TRBJ2-7, with D perhaps matching TRBD1 (6 bases). CDR3 length: 14 amino acids. Trimming removed 0 bases at V and 5 bases at J, with 12 bases between. The germline V gene encodes CDR1 SGHDT and CDR2 YYEEEE. The CDR3 nucleotides read TGTGCCAGCAGCTTGGGGACAGTACTCGACGAGCAGTACTTC. Translation gives CASSLGTVLDEQYF.

The chain employs TRBV7-2 and TRBJ2-1; D is uncertain. Between the trimmed V and J ends, which lost 4 bases and 7 bases, there was a span of 11 bases. The CDR3 is 13 residues long. Germline CDR1 reads SGHTA; CDR2 reads FQGNSA. This CDR3 reads CASSSQEWNEQFF. The CDR3 DNA follows: TGTGCCAGCAGCTCTCAGGAGTGGAATGAGCAGTTCTTC.

On this clonotype: A junction end diverges from the germline sequence, so it may reflect a read error. The genes are TRBV15 and TRBJ1-4; D ambiguous. Germline CDR1 and CDR2: LNHNV and YYDKDF (reference sequence). This CDR3 has 14 residues. The CDR3 is CATSRDLEGEKRFF. The CDR3 DNA reads TGTGCCACCAGCAGAGATCTGGAGGGAGAAAAACGGTTTTTT.

V gene TRBV29-1 combines with J gene TRBJ2-5, with D tentatively TRBD1 or TRBD2 (6 bases each). The J call may be incorrect, as the DNA end agrees better with TRBJ2-7. The CDR3 contains 14 residues. CDR1 and CDR2 (germline): SQVTM, ANQGSEA. The CDR3 sequence: CSVEDVGGRVEQYF. CDR3 sequence (DNA): TGCAGCGTTGAAGATGTCGGGGGCAGGGTCGAGCAGTACTTC.

The chain carries TRBV30 and TRBJ1-4, with 7 positions matching TRBD1. J lost 5 bases, V lost 2 bases, and 5 bases had no gene match. This CDR3 contains 14 residues. The germline V gene has CDR1 GTSNPN and CDR2 SVGIG (reference sequence). This CDR3 is CAWSRTGVNEKLFF. CDR3 in DNA: TGTGCCTGGAGTCGGACAGGCGTGAATGAAAAACTGTTTTTT.

This rearrangement joins TRBV6-6 to TRBJ2-7; TRBD1 might be the D (7 bases). Germline CDR1 and CDR2: MNHNY and SVGAGI (reference sequence). V gave up 6 bases and J gave up 4 bases, with 25 bases separating them. The CDR3 covers 17 residues. This chain's CDR3 is CASSSMPMTGRLYEQYF. CDR3 bases: TGTGCCAGCAGCTCCATGCCCATGACAGGGAGGCTATACGAGCAGTACTTC.

The CDR3 is CAWSLGSDTQYF. For the CDR3, the DNA is TGTGCCTGGAGTTTGGGTTCAGATACGCAGTATTTT. The chain combines TRBV30 with TRBJ2-3; no clear D. The CDR3 is 12 residues long. Trimming removed 2 bases from V and 4 bases from J, with 7 bases in between. Germline V CDR1 and CDR2: GTSNPN, SVGIG (reference sequence).

This clonotype was detected a few times. The chain couples TRBV29-1 to TRBJ2-3; no firm D call. Germline CDR1 and CDR2: SQVTM and ANQGSEA. CDR3 length equals 13 residues. Trimming removed 4 bases from V and 0 bases from J, with 8 bases in between. CDR3 protein: CSVGSPSTDTQYF. In DNA form, the CDR3 reads TGCAGCGTTGGCTCACCTAGCACAGATACGCAGTATTTT.

The chain is built from TRBV7-9 and TRBJ2-1; 8 bases match TRBD2. Germline CDR1 is SEHNR and CDR2 is FQNEAQ (reference sequence). J lost 6 bases, V lost 8 bases, and 18 bases had no gene match. This CDR3 has 17 residues. The CDR3 spells CASEGGRTRRRANEQFF. CDR3 sequence (DNA): TGTGCCAGCGAAGGCGGGAGGACGAGAAGGCGCGCCAATGAGCAGTTCTTC.

This clonotype showed up just a few times. This rearrangement joins TRBV7-9 to TRBJ1-2; tentatively, D is TRBD1 (5 bases). This CDR3 has 17 residues. CDR1 and CDR2 from the germline V gene are SEHNR and FQNEAQ (reference sequence). The V and J ends lost 3 bases and 0 bases respectively, with 17 bases between them. The CDR3 loop reads CASSLGRAARTNYGYTF. For the CDR3, the DNA is TGTGCCAGCAGCTTGGGCAGGGCCGCGAGAACTAACTATGGCTACACCTTC.

This rearrangement joins TRBV20-1 to TRBJ2-1, with D possibly being TRBD1 or TRBD2 (6 bases each). Germline loops: CDR1 DFQATT, CDR2 SNEGSKA (reference sequence). The V end was cut by 1 base, the J end by 5 bases, with 15 bases between. The CDR3 extends over 15 amino acids. The CDR3 region is CSARGPGGLNNEQFF. The CDR3 bases are TGCAGTGCTAGAGGCCCCGGGGGCCTCAACAATGAGCAGTTCTTC.

This chain links TRBV29-1 with TRBJ2-5, with a tentative D call TRBD2 (6 bases). This CDR3 has 13 residues. Germline V lookup: CDR1 SQVTM, CDR2 ANQGSEA. V was cut by 3 bases and J by 5 bases, with 13 bases left in between. The CDR3 loop reads CSVDGGSRETQYF. Written as DNA, the CDR3 is TGCAGCGTTGATGGGGGGTCACGGGAGACCCAGTACTTC.

The chain links TRBV12-5 to TRBJ2-1, with D unresolved. This CDR3 region has 14 residues. CDR1 and CDR2 from the germline V gene are LGHNT and FRNRAP. Between the trimmed V and J ends, which lost 5 bases and 6 bases, there was a span of 14 bases. In DNA form, the CDR3 reads TGTGCTAGTGGTGCTTACAGAGAAAGCAATGAGCAGTTCTTC. It translates to CASGAYRESNEQFF.

This sequence joins TRBV12-3 or TRBV12-4 and TRBJ2-5; 10 bases map to TRBD2. There are 15 residues in the CDR3. After removal of 6 bases from V and 0 bases from J, the junction contained 4 bases not matched to a gene. As DNA, the CDR3 is TGTGCCAGCAGGAAAGCGGGGGGGAACCAAGAGACCCAGTACTTC. It codes for CASRKAGGNQETQYF.

The V call is TRBV20-1, the J call TRBJ2-7; D may be TRBD2 (5 bases). V lost 6 bases and J 0 bases, leaving 12 bases between the germline ends. CDR1 is DFQATT and CDR2 is SNEGSKA in the germline V gene (reference sequence). The CDR3 runs 13 residues. CDR3 residues: CSAGRGLSYEQYF. CDR3 bases: TGCAGTGCCGGCCGCGGACTCTCCTACGAGCAGTACTTC.

This clonotype was seen only a few times. The chain employs TRBV2 and TRBJ2-1; 10 nucleotides match TRBD2. The CDR3 has 15 residues. The V gene end was trimmed by 7 bases and the J gene end by 4 bases; junction bases not matched to a gene: 7. CDR1 and CDR2 (germline): SNHLY, FYNNEI. In DNA, the CDR3 is TGTGCCAGCAATAAGCGGGGGGGCGGTTACAATGAGCAGTTCTTC. This codes for CASNKRGGGYNEQFF.

The chain has TRBV30 and TRBJ1-2; D uncertain. Germline V gene data show CDR1 as GTSNPN and CDR2 as SVGIG (reference sequence). V was cut by 1 base and J by 2 bases, with 5 bases left in between. This CDR3 spans 12 amino acids. DNA of the CDR3: TGTGCCTGGAGTGGAGTAAACTATGGCTACACCTTC. Amino acids: CAWSGVNYGYTF.

This chain joins TRBV20-1 and TRBJ1-1, with 10 bases fitting TRBD1. Unmatched junction bases numbered 2, after V lost 3 bases and J lost 4 bases. The germline V gene encodes CDR1 DFQATT and CDR2 SNEGSKA (reference sequence). This CDR3 has 13 residues. CDR3 amino acids: CSARTGGITEAFF. DNA of the CDR3: TGCAGTGCTAGGACAGGGGGCATCACTGAAGCTTTCTTT.